Below are 27 T cell receptor beta chains sequenced from a single sample in a study of blood T cell repertoires in COVID-19. Data came from immunoSEQ multiplex PCR; TCRdb stores just in-frame clones and leaves some out. Of under 85,000 clones listed, about three quarters are singletons. The specimen was peripheral blood. The source of these receptors is a human donor in a cohort sampled during active COVID-19.

V gene TRBV10-2 combines with J gene TRBJ2-6; D call uncertain. CDR3 length: 15 amino acids. The germline V gene encodes CDR1 WSHSY and CDR2 SAAADI. Trimming took off 6 bases at V and 2 bases at J, with 11 bases between the two ends. The CDR3 bases are TGCGCCAGCAGCGCCGGTTCTCCTGGGGCCAACGTCCTGACTTTC. Protein sequence: CASSAGSPGANVLTF.

This clone was recorded once. The chain uses TRBV2 and TRBJ2-7; 11 nucleotides line up with TRBD2. There are 15 residues in the CDR3. CDR1 is SNHLY, CDR2 FYNNEI, per germline. The trim removed 1 base at V and 6 bases at J, leaving 5 bases unmatched. As DNA, the CDR3 is TGTGCCAGCAGTGAAGAGATAGCGGGGGGGTCCGAGCAGTACTTC. It is translated as CASSEEIAGGSEQYF.

The chain combines TRBV28 with TRBJ2-1; TRBD2 matches 8 bases. From germline, CDR1 is MDHEN and CDR2 SYDVKM. The V segment lost 5 bases and the J segment 15 bases; nucleotides outside the gene matches: 12. This CDR3 is built from 13 residues. CDR3 amino acids: CASSPGGVAYLFF. The CDR3 DNA reads as TGTGCCAGCAGTCCCGGGGGGGTCGCTTATCTGTTCTTC.

The V call is TRBV5-1, the J call TRBJ2-7; the match to TRBD1 covers 9 bases. In germline, CDR1 is SGHRS, CDR2 YFSETQ. Trimming cost V 3 bases and J 3 bases; bases outside gene matches: 4. The CDR3 sequence is 14 residues long. CDR3 nucleotides: TGCGCCAGCAGCTGGACAGGGGAGCACTACGAGCAGTACTTC. Translated, it gives CASSWTGEHYEQYF.

V gene TRBV25-1 combines with J gene TRBJ1-1; D gene ambiguous. The CDR3 sequence is 15 residues long. Per the germline V gene, CDR1 is MGHDK and CDR2 is SYGVNS. V was trimmed by 3 bases and J by 1 base, leaving 12 bases between them. Here the CDR3 reads CASSDPVLGNTEAFF. CDR3 DNA sequence: TGTGCCAGCAGTGACCCCGTCCTCGGGAACACTGAAGCTTTCTTT.

The J gene is TRBJ2-2, the V gene TRBV7-2; possibly TRBD1 for D (5 bases). The V and J ends lost 3 bases and 5 bases respectively, with 13 bases between them. In germline, CDR1 is SGHTA, CDR2 FQGNSA. This CDR3 has 15 amino acids. CDR3 amino acids: CASSFRGGGTGELFF. In DNA form, the CDR3 reads TGTGCCAGCAGCTTTAGGGGCGGTGGGACCGGGGAGCTGTTTTTT. Looking up the rest from reference TRBV7-2 and TRBJ2-2 gives the full variable domain: GAGVSQSPSNKVTEKGKDVELRCDPISGHTALYWYRQSLGQGLEFLIYFQGNSAPDKSGLPSDRFSAERTGGSVSTLTIQRTQQEDSAVYLCASSFRGGGTGELFFGEGSRLTVL.

The chain links TRBV9 to TRBJ2-2; D is possibly TRBD2 (5 bases). The CDR3 is made up of 15 amino acids. V was cut by 4 bases and J by 1 base, with 11 bases left in between. Germline CDR1 and CDR2: SGDLS and YYNGEE. CDR3: CASSPRGQNTGELFF. The CDR3 bases are TGTGCCAGCAGCCCTCGCGGGCAGAACACCGGGGAGCTGTTTTTT.

This rearrangement joins TRBV7-8 to TRBJ2-6, with D unresolved. Germline lookup yields CDR1 SGHVS and CDR2 FQNEAQ. The CDR3 sequence is 15 residues long. V was shortened by 5 bases and J by 4 bases, with 12 bases between the two germline ends. This CDR3 is CASSSFPRGANVLTF. The CDR3 coding sequence is TGTGCCAGCAGCAGCTTCCCCCGCGGGGCCAACGTCCTGACTTTC.

The chain combines TRBV7-3 with TRBJ2-7, with D possibly matching TRBD1 (6 bases). Trimming took 0 bases from V and 0 from J, leaving 9 bases between them. This CDR3 comprises 15 residues. Looked up from germline, CDR1 is SGHTA and CDR2 is FQGTGA. In DNA form, the CDR3 reads TGTGCCAGCAGCTTAACACCAGGGGCCTCCTACGAGCAGTACTTC. Its translation: CASSLTPGASYEQYF. The full variable domain, with the rest looked up from reference TRBV7-3 and TRBJ2-7, is GAGVSQTPSNKVTEKGKYVELRCDPISGHTALYWYRQSLGQGPEFLIYFQGTGAADDSGLPNDRFFAVRPEGSVSTLKIQRTERGDSAVYLCASSLTPGASYEQYFGPGTRLTVT.

The chain recombines TRBV5-6 with TRBJ1-1; 9 nucleotides match TRBD1. The V segment lost 7 bases and the J segment 3 bases; nucleotides outside the gene matches: 16. CDR3 length equals 17 residues. CDR1 SGHDT and CDR2 YYEEEE come from the germline V gene. The CDR3 DNA reads as TGTGCCAGCCAGCTGAGGAAAGTCGGACAGGGGCACACTGAAGCTTTCTTT. It yields the protein CASQLRKVGQGHTEAFF.

The chain employs TRBV6-2 or TRBV6-3 and TRBJ1-5; 7 bases fit TRBD1. CDR3 length: 15 residues. Germline trimming cut 6 bases from V and 6 bases from J; bases unmatched to any gene: 11. Germline CDR1 and CDR2: MNHEY and SVGEGT. CDR3 coding DNA: TGTGCCAGCAGCCTCACCGCGACAGGGAGTCAGCCCCAGCATTTT. Amino acids: CASSLTATGSQPQHF.

This clone was seen only a few times. V is TRBV4-1 and J is TRBJ1-2; weak D call: TRBD1 (6 bases). The V gene lost 4 bases and the J gene lost 1 base, with 16 bases spanning the gap. The CDR3 runs 16 residues. In germline, CDR1 is MGHRA, CDR2 YSYEKL. The CDR3, as DNA: TGCGCCAGCAGCCTATACACCGGGACAAATAACTATGGCTACACCTTC. This translates into CASSLYTGTNNYGYTF.

This clone occurred once. The CDR3 DNA reads TGTGCCAGCAGTCCCCGTAGAGGGACGCAGTATTTT. As protein: CASSPRRGTQYF. This chain links TRBV12-3 or TRBV12-4 with TRBJ2-3, with D possibly TRBD2 on 5 matching bases. The V and J ends lost 5 bases and 9 bases respectively, with 12 bases between them. The CDR3 has 12 residues.

The CDR3 loop is CASSPREQPQHF. DNA of the CDR3: TGTGCCAGCAGCCCTCGGGAACAGCCCCAGCATTTT. V gene TRBV6-2 or TRBV6-3 combines with J gene TRBJ1-5, with no clear D. V was pared by 6 bases and J by 7 bases, with 10 bases between. This CDR3 contains 12 residues. Germline V gene data show CDR1 as MNHEY and CDR2 as SVGEGT.

The rearrangement links TRBV2 to TRBJ2-7, with 8 bases that match TRBD1. This CDR3 is 15 amino acids long. Germline CDR1 reads SNHLY; CDR2 reads FYNNEI. Trimming cost V 4 bases and J 6 bases; bases outside gene matches: 11. This CDR3 reads CASSVTGDTVIEQYF. The CDR3 DNA reads TGTGCCAGCAGTGTGACAGGGGACACCGTTATCGAGCAGTACTTC. Using reference TRBV2 and TRBJ2-7 for the parts outside the CDR3, the full variable domain is EPEVTQTPSHQVTQMGQEVILRCVPISNHLYFYWYRQILGQKVEFLVSFYNNEISEKSEIFDDQFSVERPDGSNFTLKIRSTKLEDSAMYFCASSVTGDTVIEQYFGPGTRLTVT.

The chain carries TRBV11-2 and TRBJ1-2, with D maybe TRBD1 (5 bases). This CDR3 has 14 amino acids. In germline, CDR1 is SGHAT, CDR2 FQNNGV. Trimming pared 1 base from V and 2 bases from J, leaving 8 bases between. CDR3 bases: TGTGCCAGCAGCTTAGCAGGGTTCAACTATGGCTACACCTTC. Translated, it gives CASSLAGFNYGYTF.

About this clone: The junction departs from the called germline gene at one end, perhaps through a read error. The rearrangement links TRBV6-5 to TRBJ2-7, with TRBD2 matching over 10 bases. The germline CDR1 and CDR2 sequences are MNHEY and SVGAGI. The CDR3 contains 16 residues. CDR3 nucleotide sequence: TGTGCCAGCAGTTCGTCCCAGCTAGCGGGGGCATACGAGCAGCACTTC. Translated, it gives CASSSSQLAGAYEQHF.

This sequence joins TRBV5-1 and TRBJ2-5; TRBD2 matches at 9 bases. With V trimmed by 0 bases and J by 5 bases, 8 bases remained unmatched. The CDR3 extends over 16 amino acids. The germline gives CDR1 SGHRS, CDR2 YFSETQ. CDR3 protein: CASSLERGGAWETQYF. CDR3 in DNA: TGCGCCAGCAGCTTGGAACGCGGGGGGGCCTGGGAGACCCAGTACTTC.

The chain carries TRBV19 and TRBJ2-5; TRBD1 matches 10 bases. Germline CDR1 LNHDA, CDR2 SQIVND (reference sequence). This CDR3 region has 15 residues. Trimming took 6 bases from V and 5 from J; bases not matched to a gene: 9. The DNA of the CDR3 is TGTGCCAGTAGCCTCGATGGGACAGGGGCCGAGACCCAGTACTTC. Its translation is CASSLDGTGAETQYF.

The chain links TRBV29-1 to TRBJ1-3, with D possibly being TRBD1 (6 bases). Germline V gene data show CDR1 as SQVTM and CDR2 as ANQGSEA. Between the trimmed V and J ends, which lost 3 bases and 3 bases, there was a span of 6 bases. CDR3 length: 12 residues. CDR3 residues: CSVDRGGNTIYF. In DNA, the CDR3 is TGCAGCGTTGACAGGGGTGGAAACACCATATATTTT.

This chain connects TRBV14 to TRBJ1-2; D not resolved. The V end was cut by 5 bases, the J end by 1 base, with 8 bases between. Germline loops: CDR1 SGHDN, CDR2 FVKESK. This CDR3 contains 13 residues. CDR3 region: CASSSLSNYGYTF. The CDR3 DNA reads as TGTGCCAGCAGCTCCCTGAGTAACTATGGCTACACCTTC.

The chain has TRBV3-1 (or the pseudogene TRBV3-2) and TRBJ2-2; 7 nucleotides agree with TRBD1. Trimming took 3 bases from V and 4 from J; bases not matched to a gene: 23. This CDR3 comprises 21 residues. Germline lookup yields CDR1 LGHDT and CDR2 YNNKEL (reference sequence). CDR3 bases: TGTGCCAGCAGCCACCTTCCGATCTGGCCGACAGGGTCGGCGGGCACCGGGGAGCTGTTTTTT. As protein: CASSHLPIWPTGSAGTGELFF.

The chain employs TRBV28 and TRBJ2-3, with 7 bases aligning to TRBD1. After removal of 4 bases from V and 1 base from J, the junction contained 2 bases not matched to a gene. The CDR3 has 14 amino acids. CDR1 MDHEN and CDR2 SYDVKM come from the germline V gene. The CDR3 DNA sequence: TGTGCCAGCAGTTCCGGGACAGGCACAGATACGCAGTATTTT. Its translation: CASSSGTGTDTQYF.

CDR3 residues: CASSLQGYTGELFF. Written as DNA, the CDR3 is TGTGCCAGCAGCCTACAGGGATACACCGGGGAGCTGTTTTTT. The genes are TRBV6-6 and TRBJ2-2; possible D gene TRBD1, 6 bases. The CDR3 covers 14 residues. V gave up 6 bases and J gave up 3 bases, with 11 bases separating them. CDR1 is MNHNY and CDR2 is SVGAGI in the germline V gene (reference sequence).

The V gene is TRBV29-1, the J gene TRBJ2-7; 8 bases align to TRBD1. V gave up 6 bases and J gave up 7 bases; unmatched junction bases: 20. Germline V gene data show CDR1 as SQVTM and CDR2 as ANQGSEA. The CDR3 covers 16 residues. CDR3 in amino acids: CSVSTSRQGAIWEQYF. In DNA, the CDR3 is TGCAGCGTGAGTACATCCCGGCAGGGGGCGATTTGGGAGCAGTACTTC.

The chain employs TRBV15 and TRBJ2-5, with a weak D call TRBD2 (7 bases). The length of the CDR3 is 16 residues. Trimming cost V 5 bases and J 5 bases, with 21 bases left between them. Germline V gene data show CDR1 as LNHNV and CDR2 as YYDKDF (reference sequence). The CDR3 is CATSAGGRVGGETQYF. The DNA for the CDR3 is TGTGCCACCAGCGCCGGGGGGCGGGTCGGTGGGGAGACCCAGTACTTC.

The rearrangement links TRBV19 to TRBJ1-2; the match to TRBD1 covers 7 bases. This CDR3 is built from 13 residues. With 4 bases clipped from V and 2 bases from J, the junction kept 1 base outside the gene matches. Germline V lookup: CDR1 LNHDA, CDR2 SQIVND (reference sequence). CDR3 region: CASSKDRNYGYTF. DNA of the CDR3: TGTGCCAGTAGTAAGGACAGGAACTATGGCTACACCTTC.